Only one count was recorded for the clone carrying this T cell receptor beta chain. It was across several immunoSEQ plates that each subset's genomic DNA was evenly split. It was on ten immunoSEQ deep assay plates that unsorted PBMC DNA was sequenced. Profiling relied on immunoSEQ multiplex PCR, and the TCRdb table lists in-frame clones only, not all of them. The data contain about 600,000 clones, around 78% of them singletons. This entry is derived from a study of shared clonotypes between healthy human individuals. Across the whole study: Aged between 18 and 49, the donors were a couple of women and a few men.

This CDR3 spans 15 amino acids. J was trimmed by 6 bases and V by 0 bases; bases with no gene match: 6. Germline CDR1 and CDR2: WNHNN and SYGVQD (reference sequence). The clonotype originates from a woman aged 40 to 50 in good health. Some clones in this sample may be carry-over from other donors' samples. The chain joins TRBV10-1 to TRBJ2-7; 9 nucleotides match TRBD1. The sample taken for sequencing was PBMCs. CDR3 nucleotide sequence: TGCGCCAGCAGTGAGTCCGGGACAGGGTTTCGCGAGCAGTACTTC. Encoded protein: CASSESGTGFREQYF.